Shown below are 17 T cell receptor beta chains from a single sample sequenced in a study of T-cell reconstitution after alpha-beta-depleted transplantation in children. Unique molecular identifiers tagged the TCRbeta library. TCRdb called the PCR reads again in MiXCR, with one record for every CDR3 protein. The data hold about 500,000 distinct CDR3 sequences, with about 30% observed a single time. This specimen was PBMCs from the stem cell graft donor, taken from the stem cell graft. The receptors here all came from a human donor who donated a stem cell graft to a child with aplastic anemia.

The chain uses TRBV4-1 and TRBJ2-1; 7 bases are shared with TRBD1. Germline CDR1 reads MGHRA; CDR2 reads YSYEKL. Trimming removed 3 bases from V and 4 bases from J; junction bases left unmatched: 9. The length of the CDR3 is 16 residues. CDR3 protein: CASSHSTGPLYNEQFF. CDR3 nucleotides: TGCGCCAGCAGCCACTCGACAGGGCCGTTATACAATGAGCAGTTCTTC.

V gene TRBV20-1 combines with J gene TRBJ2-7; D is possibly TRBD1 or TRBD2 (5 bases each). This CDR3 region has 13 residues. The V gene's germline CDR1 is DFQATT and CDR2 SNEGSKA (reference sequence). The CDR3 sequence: CSAPRGLYYEQYF. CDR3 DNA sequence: TGCAGCGCCCCCCGGGGCCTATACTACGAGCAGTACTTC.

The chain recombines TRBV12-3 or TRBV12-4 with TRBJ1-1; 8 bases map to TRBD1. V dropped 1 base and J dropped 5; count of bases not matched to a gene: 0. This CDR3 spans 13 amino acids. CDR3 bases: TGTGCCAGCAGTTTAGGGACAGGGACTGAAGCTTTCTTT. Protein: CASSLGTGTEAFF.

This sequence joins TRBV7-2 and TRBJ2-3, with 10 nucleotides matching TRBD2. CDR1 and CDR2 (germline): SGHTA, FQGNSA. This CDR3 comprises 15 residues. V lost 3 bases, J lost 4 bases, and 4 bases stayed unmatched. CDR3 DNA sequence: TGTGCCAGCAGCTTGTCAGCGGGAGGGCCAGATACGCAGTATTTT. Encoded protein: CASSLSAGGPDTQYF.

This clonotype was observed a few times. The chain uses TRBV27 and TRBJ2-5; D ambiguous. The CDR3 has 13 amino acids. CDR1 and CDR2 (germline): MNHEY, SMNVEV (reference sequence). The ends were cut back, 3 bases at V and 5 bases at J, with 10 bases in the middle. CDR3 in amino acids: CASSFTEAETQYF. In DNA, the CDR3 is TGTGCCAGCAGTTTCACTGAGGCGGAGACCCAGTACTTC.

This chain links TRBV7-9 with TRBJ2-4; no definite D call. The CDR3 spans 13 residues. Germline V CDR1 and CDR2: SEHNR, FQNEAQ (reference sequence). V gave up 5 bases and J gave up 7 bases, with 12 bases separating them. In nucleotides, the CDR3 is TGTGCCAGCAGCGGAATAACCGAGAACATTCAGTACTTC. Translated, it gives CASSGITENIQYF.

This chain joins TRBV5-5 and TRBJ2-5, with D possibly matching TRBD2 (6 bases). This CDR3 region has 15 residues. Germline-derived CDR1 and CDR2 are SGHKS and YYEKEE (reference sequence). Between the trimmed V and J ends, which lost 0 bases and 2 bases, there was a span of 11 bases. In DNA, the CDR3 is TGTGCCAGCAGCTTGGTGTTCGGGACTCAAGAGACCCAGTACTTC. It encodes CASSLVFGTQETQYF.

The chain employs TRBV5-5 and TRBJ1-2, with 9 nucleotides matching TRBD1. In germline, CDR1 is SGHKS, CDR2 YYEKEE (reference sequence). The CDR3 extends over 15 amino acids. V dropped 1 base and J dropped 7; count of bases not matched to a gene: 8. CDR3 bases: TGTGCCAGCAGCTTGCCAACAGGGGGCGCGAGTGGCTACACCTTC. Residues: CASSLPTGGASGYTF.

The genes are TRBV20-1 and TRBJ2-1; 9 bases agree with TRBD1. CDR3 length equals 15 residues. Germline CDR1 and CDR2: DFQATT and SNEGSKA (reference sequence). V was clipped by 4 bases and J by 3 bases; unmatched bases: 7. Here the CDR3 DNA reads TGCAGTGCTAAACCCACGGACAGGGGCTACAATGAGCAGTTCTTC. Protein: CSAKPTDRGYNEQFF.

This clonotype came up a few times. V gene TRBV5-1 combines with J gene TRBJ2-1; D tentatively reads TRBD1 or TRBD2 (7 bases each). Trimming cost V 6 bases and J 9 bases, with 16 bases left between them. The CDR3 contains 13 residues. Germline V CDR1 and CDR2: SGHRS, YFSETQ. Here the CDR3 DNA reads TGCGCCAGCAATGATGCAGGGGGGGGTGAGCAGTTCTTC. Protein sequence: CASNDAGGGEQFF.

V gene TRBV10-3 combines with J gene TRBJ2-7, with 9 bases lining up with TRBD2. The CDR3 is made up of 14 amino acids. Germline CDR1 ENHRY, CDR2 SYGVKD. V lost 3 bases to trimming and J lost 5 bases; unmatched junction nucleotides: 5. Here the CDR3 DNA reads TGTGCCATCAGTGAACTAGCGGGTGCGGACGAGCAGTACTTC. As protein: CAISELAGADEQYF.

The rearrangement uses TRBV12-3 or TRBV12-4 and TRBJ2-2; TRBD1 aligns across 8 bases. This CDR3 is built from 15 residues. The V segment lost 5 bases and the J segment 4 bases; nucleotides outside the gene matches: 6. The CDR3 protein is CASSTDRGGTGELFF. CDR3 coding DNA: TGTGCCAGCAGTACTGACAGGGGTGGCACCGGGGAGCTGTTTTTT.

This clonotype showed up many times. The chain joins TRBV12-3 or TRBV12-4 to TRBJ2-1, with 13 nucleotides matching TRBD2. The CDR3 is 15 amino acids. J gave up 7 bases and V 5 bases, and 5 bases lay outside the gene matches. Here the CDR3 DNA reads TGTGCCAGCAGTATAACTAGCGGGAGGGGAAATGAGCAGTTCTTC. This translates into CASSITSGRGNEQFF.

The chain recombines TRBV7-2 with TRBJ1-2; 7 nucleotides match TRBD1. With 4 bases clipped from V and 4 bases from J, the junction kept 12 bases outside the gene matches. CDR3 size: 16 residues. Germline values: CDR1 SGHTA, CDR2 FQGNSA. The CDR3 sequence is CASSSGGGGDSYGYTF. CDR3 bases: TGTGCCAGCAGCTCGGGCGGGGGAGGGGACAGCTATGGCTACACCTTC. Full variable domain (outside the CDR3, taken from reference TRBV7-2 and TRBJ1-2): GAGVSQSPSNKVTEKGKDVELRCDPISGHTALYWYRQSLGQGLEFLIYFQGNSAPDKSGLPSDRFSAERTGGSVSTLTIQRTQQEDSAVYLCASSSGGGGDSYGYTFGSGTRLTVV.

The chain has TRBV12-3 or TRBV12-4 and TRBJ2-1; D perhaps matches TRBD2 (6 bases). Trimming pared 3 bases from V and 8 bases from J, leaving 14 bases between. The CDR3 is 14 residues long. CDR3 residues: CASSFIGSIDEQFF. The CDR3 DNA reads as TGTGCCAGCAGTTTCATCGGGAGTATCGATGAGCAGTTCTTC.

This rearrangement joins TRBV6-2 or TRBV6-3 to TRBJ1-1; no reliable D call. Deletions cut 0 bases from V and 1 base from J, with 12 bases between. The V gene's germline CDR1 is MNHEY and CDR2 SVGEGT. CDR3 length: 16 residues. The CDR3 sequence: CASSYSWELRNTEAFF. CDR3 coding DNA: TGTGCCAGCAGTTACTCTTGGGAGCTTCGGAACACTGAAGCTTTCTTT.

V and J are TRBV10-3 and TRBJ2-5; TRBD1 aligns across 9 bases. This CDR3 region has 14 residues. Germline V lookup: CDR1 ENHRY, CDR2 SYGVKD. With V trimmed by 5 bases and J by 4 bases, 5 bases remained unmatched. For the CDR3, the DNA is TGTGCCATCAGTAGGGACAGGGCCGGAGAGACCCAGTACTTC. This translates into CAISRDRAGETQYF.